A single sample is the source of the 2 T cell receptor beta chains below, sequenced in a study of T cell clonality in common variable immunodeficiency. Overall study findings and caveats: Reportedly, TCR beta sequences from common variable immunodeficiency showed fewer deletions and N-nucleotide insertions.

These receptors are not linked to any known antigen. This table comes from immunoSEQ multiplex PCR, and its TCRdb copy is limited to in-frame clones, with some not included. The sample holds roughly 42,000 clones, and no clone turns up only once. The specimen sequenced was peripheral blood mononuclear cells. These receptors all come from a human donor with common variable immunodeficiency.

Turning to this clone: The read falls 3 residues short of the CDR3 end, and the missing part is taken from the germline J gene. V and J are TRBV30 and TRBJ1-3, with 11 bases aligning to TRBD1. The CDR3 has 18 residues. Per the germline V gene, CDR1 is GTSNPN and CDR2 is SVGIG (reference sequence). J gave up 0 bases and V 4 bases, and 11 bases lay outside the gene matches. Here the CDR3 reads CAWTGTGGYSSSGNTIYF. CDR3 DNA, as far as it was read: TGTGCCTGGACCGGGACAGGGGGTTACTCGAGCTCTGGAAACACC.

This clone was detected many times. The read is 3 residues too short to cover the CDR3 end, so that end is filled in from the germline J gene. The rearrangement uses TRBV5-1 and TRBJ2-5; a weak D match, TRBD1 (7 bases). The CDR3 is made up of 16 amino acids. From germline, CDR1 is SGHRS and CDR2 YFSETQ. V lost 2 bases, J lost 2 bases, and 16 bases lay in between. The CDR3 region is CASSLGPPGGQETQYF. CDR3 DNA, as far as it was read: TGCGCCAGCAGCTTAGGCCCCCCAGGGGGGCAAGAGACC.